The rows below give T cell receptor beta chains drawn from one sample of a study of T cell responses to AZD1222 COVID-19 vaccine. Profiling relied on immunoSEQ multiplex PCR, and the TCRdb table lists in-frame clones only, not all of them. The data contain roughly 180,000 clones, about 90% of them singletons. The sample consisted of peripheral blood, taken on day 0 of AZD1222 vaccination. The receptors here all came from an adult in good health. CDR3s include the opening cysteine and the closing phenylalanine or tryptophan. D genes are given only for firm matches. Rows give clone size only sometimes, using once, few, many, or a class for an expanded clone.

J,length,size,D,V,CDR3,DNA
TRBJ2-1,18,-,TRBD2,TRBV6-1,CASSDGGLAGWSYNEQFF,TGTGCCAGCAGTGATGGGGGACTAGCGGGATGGTCCTACAATGAGCAGTTCTTC
TRBJ1-2,13,-,TRBD1,TRBV28,CASREGQSYGYTF,TGTGCCAGCAGGGAGGGACAGTCTTATGGCTACACCTTC
TRBJ1-1,13,-,-,TRBV9,CASSVGRETEAFF,TGTGCCAGCAGCGTAGGTCGGGAAACTGAAGCTTTCTTT
TRBJ1-2,15,-,-,TRBV30,CAWSQRTDSNYGYTF,TGTGCCTGGAGTCAAAGGACGGACTCGAACTATGGCTACACCTTC
TRBJ2-7,15,-,-,TRBV19,CASRNNRGGGYEQYF,TGTGCCAGTAGAAATAACAGGGGAGGGGGCTACGAGCAGTACTTC
TRBJ2-5,15,-,-,TRBV7-3,CAPEYRRGNQETQYF,TGTGCCCCGGAGTACCGTCGGGGAAACCAAGAGACCCAGTACTTC
TRBJ2-1,13,-,TRBD2,TRBV29-1,CQARTSGRNEQFF,TGCCAAGCCAGGACTAGCGGTCGGAATGAGCAGTTCTTC
TRBJ1-2,15,once,TRBD1,TRBV7-8,CASSLEGQPLGGYTF,TGTGCCAGCAGCTTAGAGGGACAGCCCCTGGGGGGCTACACCTTC
TRBJ1-4,11,-,-,TRBV9,CASSADRKLFF,TGTGCCAGCAGCGCCGACAGAAAACTGTTTTTT
TRBJ2-7,12,-,TRBD1,TRBV30,CAWADRGWEQYF,TGTGCCTGGGCGGACAGGGGCTGGGAGCAGTACTTC
TRBJ2-7,15,once,-,TRBV7-3,CASSRTAGVAYEQYF,TGTGCCAGCAGCCGTACAGCAGGGGTGGCCTACGAGCAGTACTTC
TRBJ2-1,15,few,-,TRBV19,CASRKSGTTYNEQFF,TGTGCCAGTAGAAAATCCGGGACAACATACAATGAGCAGTTCTTC
TRBJ1-3,15,-,-,TRBV7-2,CASSLAVTGGNTIYF,TGTGCCAGCAGCTTAGCTGTGACAGGTGGAAACACCATATATTTT
TRBJ2-6,17,few,-,TRBV27,CASSLTGGSSVANVLTF,TGTGCCAGCAGTTTAACCGGAGGGAGCTCTGTGGCCAACGTCCTGACTTTC
TRBJ2-7,11,once,-,TRBV30,CDPRGPHEQYF,TGTGACCCACGGGGGCCCCACGAGCAGTACTTC
TRBJ2-7,13,-,-,TRBV18,CASSPKQSYEQYF,TGTGCCAGCTCACCAAAGCAGTCCTACGAGCAGTACTTC